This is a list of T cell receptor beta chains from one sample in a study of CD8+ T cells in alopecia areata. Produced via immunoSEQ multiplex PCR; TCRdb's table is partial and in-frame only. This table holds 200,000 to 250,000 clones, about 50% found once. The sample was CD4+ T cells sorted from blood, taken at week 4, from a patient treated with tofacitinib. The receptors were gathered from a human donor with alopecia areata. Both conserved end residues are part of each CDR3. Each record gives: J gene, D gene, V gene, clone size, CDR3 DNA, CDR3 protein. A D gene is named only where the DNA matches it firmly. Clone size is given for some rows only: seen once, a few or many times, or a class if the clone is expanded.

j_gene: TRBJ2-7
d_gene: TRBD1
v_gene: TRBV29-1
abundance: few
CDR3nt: TGCAGCGCGGGACAGGTCGGAGAGCAGTACTTC
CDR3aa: CSAGQVGEQYF

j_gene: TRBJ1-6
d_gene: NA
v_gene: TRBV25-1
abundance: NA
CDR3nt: TGTGCCAGCAGTGAGTTAAATCGTCCGGACCGTGAATCACCCCTCCACTTT
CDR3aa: CASSELNRPDRESPLHF

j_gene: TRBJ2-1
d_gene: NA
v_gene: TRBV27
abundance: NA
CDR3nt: TGTGCCAGCAGCTACAAAACGGCCTGGGAATCCTACAATGAGCAGTTCTTC
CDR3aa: CASSYKTAWESYNEQFF

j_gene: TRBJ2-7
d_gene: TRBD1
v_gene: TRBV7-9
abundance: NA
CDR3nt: TGTGCCAGCAGCTTCCAGGGGGAGGAGCAGTACTTC
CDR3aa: CASSFQGEEQYF

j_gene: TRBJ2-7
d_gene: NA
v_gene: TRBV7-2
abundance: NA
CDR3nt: TGTGCCAGCAGCTTCTTCGCTAGATTGAGGGAGCAGTACTTC
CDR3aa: CASSFFARLREQYF

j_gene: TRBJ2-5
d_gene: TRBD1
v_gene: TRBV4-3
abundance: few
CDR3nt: TGCGCCAGCAGTAGGGGGACAGAAGAGACCCAGTACTTC
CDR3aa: CASSRGTEETQYF

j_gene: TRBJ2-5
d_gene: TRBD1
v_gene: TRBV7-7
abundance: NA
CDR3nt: TGTGCCAGCAGCTCAGACAGGGGTTCCGAGACCCAGTACTTC
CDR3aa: CASSSDRGSETQYF

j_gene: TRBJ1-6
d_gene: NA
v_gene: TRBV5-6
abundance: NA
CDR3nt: TGTGCCAGCAGCCCGGTGGGGGGTACGGGCTCACCCCTCCACTTT
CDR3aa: CASSPVGGTGSPLHF

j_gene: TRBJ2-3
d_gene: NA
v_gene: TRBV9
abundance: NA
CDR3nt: TGTGCCAGCAGCGTAGACGCAGATACGCAGTATTTT
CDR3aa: CASSVDADTQYF

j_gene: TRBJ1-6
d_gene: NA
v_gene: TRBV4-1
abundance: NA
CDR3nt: TGCGCCAGCAGCCAAGAGGGGGGCGCCTATAATTCACCCCTCCACTTT
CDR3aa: CASSQEGGAYNSPLHF

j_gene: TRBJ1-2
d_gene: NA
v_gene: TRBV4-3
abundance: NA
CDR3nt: TGCGCCAGCAGCCTCGGGCAGACATATGGCTACACCTTC
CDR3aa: CASSLGQTYGYTF

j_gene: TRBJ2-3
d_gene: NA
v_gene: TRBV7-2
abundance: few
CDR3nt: TGTGCCAGCAGCGGCGGACTCAGCACAGATACGCAGTATTTT
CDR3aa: CASSGGLSTDTQYF

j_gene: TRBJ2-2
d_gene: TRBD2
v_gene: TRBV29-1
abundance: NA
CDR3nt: TGCAGCGTACAAAGGGGTAGCGGGGGAATTAGAACCGGGGAGCTGTTTTTT
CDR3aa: CSVQRGSGGIRTGELFF

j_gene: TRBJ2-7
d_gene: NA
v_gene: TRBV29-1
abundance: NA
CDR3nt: TGCAGCGTTGAAGGGCCCAACTACGAGCAGTACTTC
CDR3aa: CSVEGPNYEQYF

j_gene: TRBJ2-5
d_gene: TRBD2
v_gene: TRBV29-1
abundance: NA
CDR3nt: TGCAGCACCGGACCCAGGGCGGGGGGGACCCAGTACTTC
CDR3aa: CSTGPRAGGTQYF

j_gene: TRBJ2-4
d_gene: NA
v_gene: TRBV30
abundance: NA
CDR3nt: TGTGCCTGGAGCCTGACAGGAGGAATTGATAACATTCAGTACTTC
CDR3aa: CAWSLTGGIDNIQYF

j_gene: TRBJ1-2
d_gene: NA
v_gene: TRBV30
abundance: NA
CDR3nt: TGTGCCTGGAGTGTACCAGGGAGCAGGAGCTACACCTTC
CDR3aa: CAWSVPGSRSYTF

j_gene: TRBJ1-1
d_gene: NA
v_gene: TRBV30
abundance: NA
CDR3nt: TGTGCCTGGAGTGGTTCGGGGACCACTGAAGCTTTCTTT
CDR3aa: CAWSGSGTTEAFF

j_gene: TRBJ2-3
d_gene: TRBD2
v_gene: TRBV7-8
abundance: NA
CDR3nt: TGTGCCAGCAGCTTATTCGCGGGAGGCACAGATACGCAGTATTTT
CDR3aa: CASSLFAGGTDTQYF

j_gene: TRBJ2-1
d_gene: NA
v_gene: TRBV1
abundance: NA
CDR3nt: TGCACCAGCAGCCAAGGCCCGGGACTCCGAGCCGATGAGCAGTTCTTC
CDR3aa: CTSSQGPGLRADEQFF

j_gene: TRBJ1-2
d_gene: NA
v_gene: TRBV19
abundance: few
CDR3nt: TGTGCCAGTTCCTACTACCAGGGTGGCTATGGCTACACCTTC
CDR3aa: CASSYYQGGYGYTF

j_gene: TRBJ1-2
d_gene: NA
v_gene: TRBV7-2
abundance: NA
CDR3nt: TGTGCCAGCAGCCTTTTTTGTGAGGAGGGGGACTGTGGCTACACCTTC
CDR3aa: CASSLFCEEGDCGYTF

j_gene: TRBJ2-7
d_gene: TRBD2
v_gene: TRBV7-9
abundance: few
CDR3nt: TGTGCCAGCAGCCCTAGGACTAGCGGGTCCTACGAGCAGTACTTC
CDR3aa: CASSPRTSGSYEQYF

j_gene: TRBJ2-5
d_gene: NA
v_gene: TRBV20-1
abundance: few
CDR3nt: TGCAGTGCTAGTGGGGAGACCCAGTACTTC
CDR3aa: CSASGETQYF

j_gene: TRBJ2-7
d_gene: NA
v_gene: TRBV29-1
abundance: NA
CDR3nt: TGCAGCGTTGGACACCCCGTCAGGGCCTACGAGCAGTACTTC
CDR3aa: CSVGHPVRAYEQYF

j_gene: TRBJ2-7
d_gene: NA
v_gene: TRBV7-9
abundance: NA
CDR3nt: TGTGCCAGCAGCCAGAAAGACGGGCAGTACTTC
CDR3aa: CASSQKDGQYF

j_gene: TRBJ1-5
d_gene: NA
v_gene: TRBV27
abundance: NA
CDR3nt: TGTGCCAGCAGTTTGCCCGGACAGCCCCAGCATTTT
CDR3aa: CASSLPGQPQHF

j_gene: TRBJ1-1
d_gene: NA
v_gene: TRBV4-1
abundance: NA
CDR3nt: TGCGCCAGCAGTCTCTCTTATGGACAGAAGAACACTGAAGCTTTCTTT
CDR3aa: CASSLSYGQKNTEAFF

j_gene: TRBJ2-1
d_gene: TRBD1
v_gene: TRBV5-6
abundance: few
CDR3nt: TGTGCCAGCAGCTTGGCGGGACAGGGGGCAAATGAGCAGTTCTTC
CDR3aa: CASSLAGQGANEQFF

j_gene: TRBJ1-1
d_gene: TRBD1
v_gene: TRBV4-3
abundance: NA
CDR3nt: TGCGCCAGCAGATTGGGACAGTCGAACACTGAAGCTTTCTTT
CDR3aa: CASRLGQSNTEAFF

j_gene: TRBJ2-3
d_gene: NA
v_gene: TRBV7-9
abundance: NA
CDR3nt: TGTGCCAGCAGCTTAAGCCAGGGACCAGATACGCAGTATTTT
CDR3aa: CASSLSQGPDTQYF

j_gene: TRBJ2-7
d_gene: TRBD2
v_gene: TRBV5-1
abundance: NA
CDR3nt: TGCGCCAGCAGCGAAACTAGCGGGAGCGCCTACGAGCAGTACTTC
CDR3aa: CASSETSGSAYEQYF

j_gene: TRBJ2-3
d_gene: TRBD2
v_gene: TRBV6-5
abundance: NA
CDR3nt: TGTGCCAGCCGCGGGGGGACCACAGATACGCAGTATTTT
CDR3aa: CASRGGTTDTQYF

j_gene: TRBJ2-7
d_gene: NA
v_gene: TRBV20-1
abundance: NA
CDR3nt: TGCAGTGCTAAGGCAGGGTTGAGTCAGTACTTC
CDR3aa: CSAKAGLSQYF

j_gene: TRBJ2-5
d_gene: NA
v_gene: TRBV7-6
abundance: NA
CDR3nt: TGTGCCAGCAGCGCAACCGGGGCTGAAGAGACCCAGTACTTC
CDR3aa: CASSATGAEETQYF

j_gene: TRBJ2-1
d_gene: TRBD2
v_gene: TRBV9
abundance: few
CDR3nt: TGTGCCAGCAGCCCTGGGACTTTAGCGGGGGGAACTAATGAGCAGTTCTTC
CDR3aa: CASSPGTLAGGTNEQFF